This TCR beta chain was identified during a study of blood T cell repertoires in COVID-19. The CDR3 extends over 12 amino acids. Looked up from germline, CDR1 is MNHEY and CDR2 is SVGAGI. With 8 bases removed from V and 7 bases from J, the gap between germline ends came to 15 bases. Assay: immunoSEQ multiplex PCR; the TCRdb copy retains only in-frame clones and omits some. This table has around 170,000 clones, about 87% appearing once. The chain links TRBV6-5 to TRBJ2-7; a weak D match, TRBD1 (5 bases). Sequencing used peripheral blood. This TCR derives from a woman in her twenties or thirties with acute or convalescent COVID-19. In nucleotides, the CDR3 is TGTGCCAGCGCCAGGGTATTCGATGAGCAGTACTTC. Protein: CASARVFDEQYF.